The sequence of this T cell receptor (beta chain) was determined in a study of T cells in Graves' hyperthyroidism and ophthalmopathy. About the research overall: Pretreatment peripheral blood was obtained at initial diagnosis.

Patients were aged 18 to 65, had disease duration under 2 months, and had newly diagnosed hyperthyroidism. Orbital computed tomography, thyroid ultrasound, serum thyroxine and TRAb, and clinical symptoms together informed the diagnoses. The PBMCs studied were ones that came from 10 ml fresh peripheral blood. Amplification of TCR beta CDR3 regions was performed using RNA transcripts as template. A first-round RT-PCR of the TCR CDR3 used the HTBI primer set. TCRdb used MiXCR to reprocess the multiplex PCR reads, holding one entry per CDR3 protein. The table has 800,000 or so distinct CDR3 sequences, about two fifths seen once. The CDR3 covers 17 residues. The ends lost 0 bases at V and 3 bases at J; junction bases unmatched: 10. CDR1 and CDR2 from the germline V gene are MNHEY and SVGAGI.

The gene calls are TRBV6-5 and TRBJ2-7, with TRBD2 matching 8 bases. Specimen: blood. This TCR came from a man younger than 30 with Graves' hyperthyroidism. The CDR3 DNA reads TGTGCCAGCAGTTACTCGATCGGGACTAGACATCTCTACGAGCAGTACTTC. This sequence encodes CASSYSIGTRHLYEQYF.